Below, 11 T cell receptor beta chains from the same sample are listed, as sequenced in a study of blood T cells in healthy people across ages. With a J-beta primer mix and a sample-barcoded 5' primer, a second PCR ran 7 to 11 cycles. Using its own MiXCR run on the 5' RACE reads, TCRdb lists one record per CDR3 protein. The table lists 1 million to 1.2 million distinct CDR3 sequences, approximately 38% of them singletons. Sequencing input: blood. The receptors stem from a man between 18 and 29 years old in good health.

This clonotype was seen only a few times. The V call is TRBV7-8, the J call TRBJ2-1; 14 bases are a match to TRBD2. The V gene end was trimmed by 2 bases and the J gene end by 7 bases; junction bases not matched to a gene: 10. The CDR3 covers 18 residues. Per the germline V gene, CDR1 is SGHVS and CDR2 is FQNEAQ. CDR3 coding DNA: TGTGCCAGCAGCTTATTCAGACTAGCGGGGGGGTTGTCGAATGAGCAGTTCTTC. Translating it yields CASSLFRLAGGLSNEQFF.

The genes are TRBV20-1 and TRBJ2-7; D tentatively reads TRBD1 or TRBD2 (5 bases each). Germline V CDR1 and CDR2: DFQATT, SNEGSKA (reference sequence). The V end was cut by 5 bases, the J end by 1 base, with 15 bases between. The CDR3 loop spans 14 amino acids. The CDR3 sequence: CSARDLEGSYEQYF. The DNA for the CDR3 is TGCAGTGCTCGCGACCTAGAGGGGTCCTACGAGCAGTACTTC.

This clonotype has a single count. The junction differs from germline at one of its ends, possibly a read error. The chain carries TRBV7-9 and TRBJ1-1; TRBD1 might be the D (6 bases). The germline V gene encodes CDR1 SEHNR and CDR2 FQNEAQ (reference sequence). This CDR3 region has 17 residues. The CDR3 DNA follows: TGTACCAGCAGCTTAGCGGGTGGACTAGGCAGGGGCACTGAAGTTTTCTTT. Translation: CTSSLAGGLGRGTEVFF.

The chain combines TRBV27 with TRBJ2-5, with no clear D. The germline V gene encodes CDR1 MNHEY and CDR2 SMNVEV (reference sequence). Between the trimmed V and J ends, which lost 5 bases and 2 bases, there was a span of 12 bases. This CDR3 contains 14 residues. The chain's CDR3 is CASSPPGEQETQYF. The CDR3 nucleotides read TGTGCCAGCAGTCCTCCGGGTGAACAAGAGACCCAGTACTTC.

CDR3 sequence: CASSLKVAVVNTEAFF. DNA of the CDR3: TGTGCCAGCAGCTTAAAAGTGGCGGTGGTGAACACTGAAGCTTTCTTT. The V call is TRBV7-2, the J call TRBJ1-1; D is unresolved. Trimming removed 2 bases from V and 0 bases from J, with 13 bases in between. The CDR3 is 16 amino acids. Germline-derived CDR1 and CDR2 are SGHTA and FQGNSA.

V usage is TRBV10-3 and J usage is TRBJ1-4; the match to TRBD1 covers 8 bases. With 6 bases clipped from V and 8 bases from J, the junction kept 8 bases outside the gene matches. The CDR3 is 14 amino acids. The germline gives CDR1 ENHRY, CDR2 SYGVKD. CDR3 in amino acids: CAISAGQEGEKLFF. In DNA, the CDR3 is TGTGCCATCAGCGCGGGACAGGAGGGGGAAAAACTGTTTTTT.

The rearrangement joins TRBV5-1 to TRBJ2-3; TRBD2 might be the D (5 bases). V dropped 3 bases and J dropped 8 bases, with 13 bases sitting between them. CDR3 size: 13 residues. Germline V gene sequence: CDR1 SGHRS, CDR2 YFSETQ. The CDR3 DNA sequence: TGCGCCAGCAGCTCCCGGGGAGCAGGTACGCAGTATTTT. Its translation: CASSSRGAGTQYF.

V usage is TRBV4-2 and J usage is TRBJ2-2, with no clear D. Looked up from germline, CDR1 is LGHNA and CDR2 is YNFKEQ. The CDR3 runs 17 residues. V was clipped by 4 bases and J by 3 bases, with 18 bases between them. The CDR3 protein is CASSPPFGHKDTGELFF. The DNA of the CDR3 is TGTGCCAGCAGCCCCCCATTTGGTCACAAGGACACCGGGGAGCTGTTTTTT.

This chain uses TRBV7-7 with TRBJ2-5, with a weak D call TRBD2 (5 bases). The germline CDR1 and CDR2 sequences are SSHAT and FNYEAQ (reference sequence). V dropped 0 bases and J dropped 0 bases, with 11 bases sitting between them. The CDR3 loop spans 16 amino acids. CDR3 bases: TGTGCCAGCAGCTTAGCGGGAGCGGTTCACCAAGAGACCCAGTACTTC. It is translated as CASSLAGAVHQETQYF.

This chain joins TRBV28 and TRBJ1-1, with D maybe TRBD1 (5 bases). Germline V lookup: CDR1 MDHEN, CDR2 SYDVKM. V was pared by 7 bases and J by 11 bases, with 20 bases between. This CDR3 is 13 amino acids long. This CDR3 is CASTPIPAGRAFF. As DNA, the CDR3 is TGTGCCAGCACCCCAATCCCGGCAGGGAGGGCTTTCTTT.

For the CDR3, the DNA is TGCGCCAGCAGCCAAGACCCCTTTGGAGCAACTAATGAAAAACTGTTTTTT. Protein: CASSQDPFGATNEKLFF. The chain is built from TRBV4-3 and TRBJ1-4; D is unclear. This CDR3 has 17 residues. Germline CDR1 is LGHNA and CDR2 is YSLEER. The germline V and J ends were trimmed by 0 bases and 0 bases, with 11 bases remaining between them.